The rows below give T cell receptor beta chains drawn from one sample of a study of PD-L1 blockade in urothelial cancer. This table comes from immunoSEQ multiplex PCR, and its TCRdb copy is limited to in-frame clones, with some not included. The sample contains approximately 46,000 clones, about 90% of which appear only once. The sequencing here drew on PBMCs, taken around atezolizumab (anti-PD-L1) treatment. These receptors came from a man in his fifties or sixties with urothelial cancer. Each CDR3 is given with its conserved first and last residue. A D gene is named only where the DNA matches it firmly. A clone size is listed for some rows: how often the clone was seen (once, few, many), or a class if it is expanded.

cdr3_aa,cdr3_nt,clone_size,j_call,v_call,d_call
CAWSVRFWTKEIATNEKLFF,TGTGCCTGGAGTGTACGGTTCTGGACAAAAGAAATTGCAACTAATGAAAAACTGTTTTTT,.,TRBJ1-4,TRBV30,.
CAWSTGLNQPQHF,TGTGCCTGGAGTACAGGCCTAAATCAGCCCCAGCATTTT,.,TRBJ1-5,TRBV30,.
CASRQDRGRNQPQHF,TGTGCCAGTAGGCAAGACAGGGGACGCAATCAGCCCCAGCATTTT,.,TRBJ1-5,TRBV19,TRBD1
CASGLAQWRAGYTF,TGTGCTAGTGGTTTGGCCCAGTGGAGAGCTGGCTACACCTTC,.,TRBJ1-2,TRBV12-5,.
CASSIMPGDYGYTF,TGTGCCAGTAGTATAATGCCGGGGGACTATGGCTACACCTTC,.,TRBJ1-2,TRBV19,.
CASSLSSHNQPQHF,TGTGCCAGCAGCTTAAGCTCCCACAATCAGCCCCAGCATTTT,.,TRBJ1-5,TRBV7-9,.
CASTLQPGQGTNTGELFF,TGTGCCAGCACATTACAGCCGGGACAGGGGACGAACACCGGGGAGCTGTTTTTT,.,TRBJ2-2,TRBV11-3,TRBD1
CASSKGKDRDYGYTF,TGTGCCAGCAGCAAAGGAAAGGACAGGGATTATGGCTACACCTTC,few,TRBJ1-2,TRBV21-1,.
CASSEAGGSYNEQFF,TGTGCCAGCAGCGAAGCGGGGGGGTCCTACAATGAGCAGTTCTTC,.,TRBJ2-1,TRBV9,TRBD2
CASSHRRLAGGRANEQFF,TGTGCCAGCAGCCACCGGAGACTAGCGGGGGGGCGGGCCAATGAGCAGTTCTTC,.,TRBJ2-1,TRBV28,TRBD2
CASQRGGLGNEQFF,TGTGCCAGCCAAAGGGGGGGATTGGGCAATGAGCAGTTCTTC,.,TRBJ2-1,TRBV6-6,.
CASSSPGGEDTQYF,TGCGCCAGCAGCTCACCTGGGGGCGAGGATACGCAGTATTTT,.,TRBJ2-3,TRBV5-1,.
CASSLGRAGDTQYF,TGCGCCAGCAGCTTGGGAAGGGCGGGCGATACGCAGTATTTT,.,TRBJ2-3,TRBV5-1,.
CAWRGTGMNNQPQHF,TGTGCCTGGAGGGGGACAGGGATGAACAATCAGCCCCAGCATTTT,.,TRBJ1-5,TRBV30,TRBD1
CASSATMGGQFF,TGTGCCAGTAGTGCGACGATGGGAGGGCAGTTCTTC,.,TRBJ2-1,TRBV19,.
CASSFSTDRASTKLFF,TGCGCCAGCAGCTTCTCAACAGACAGGGCCAGTACCAAACTGTTTTTT,.,TRBJ1-4,TRBV5-1,TRBD1
CASIRRGTNYGYTF,TGTGCCAGCATTAGACGGGGAACTAACTATGGCTACACCTTC,.,TRBJ1-2,TRBV21-1,.
CASSYEGPHEQYF,TGTGCCAGCAGTTACGAGGGTCCCCACGAGCAGTACTTC,.,TRBJ2-7,TRBV6-5,.
CASRNLRDNSPLHF,TGTGCCAGCAGGAACCTCAGGGATAATTCACCCCTCCACTTT,.,TRBJ1-6,TRBV7-8,.
CASSLGNGGNTDTQYF,TGTGCCAGCAGCTTAGGGAACGGGGGTAACACAGATACGCAGTATTTT,.,TRBJ2-3,TRBV11-3,.
CASSPLWTSDEQFF,TGTGCCAGCAGTCCTCTTTGGACTAGCGATGAGCAGTTCTTC,.,TRBJ2-1,TRBV27,TRBD2
CASSLGDRGQGEQFF,TGTGCCAGCAGCTTAGGGGACAGGGGGCAAGGTGAGCAGTTCTTC,.,TRBJ2-1,TRBV7-6,TRBD1
CASSYSDMNTEAFF,TGTGCCAGCAGTTACTCGGACATGAACACTGAAGCTTTCTTT,once,TRBJ1-1,TRBV6-6,.
CASSAEAKDTQYF,TGTGCCAGCAGTGCAGAGGCCAAAGATACGCAGTATTTT,.,TRBJ2-3,TRBV2,.
CASSLPSFGTIGFFF,TGTGCCAGCAGCTTGCCTAGCTTCGGGACTATCGGCTTCTTCTTC,.,TRBJ2-1,TRBV5-6,TRBD2
CASRPPGGNEQYF,TGTGCCAGCAGGCCCCCAGGGGGCAACGAGCAGTACTTC,.,TRBJ2-7,TRBV27,TRBD1
CASSHGGTSGGHEQFF,TGTGCCAGCTCTCACGGAGGGACTAGCGGGGGGCATGAGCAGTTCTTC,.,TRBJ2-1,TRBV27,TRBD2
CASSEGLAGGRGEQYF,TGTGCCAGCAGTGAGGGACTAGCGGGGGGCCGGGGCGAGCAGTACTTC,.,TRBJ2-7,TRBV2,TRBD2
CASSWVGQGANTGELFF,TGCGCCAGCAGCTGGGTGGGACAGGGGGCCAACACCGGGGAGCTGTTTTTT,once,TRBJ2-2,TRBV5-1,TRBD1
CASSERGVYEQYF,TGCGCCAGCAGTGAACGGGGGGTCTACGAGCAGTACTTC,.,TRBJ2-7,TRBV10-2,TRBD2
CASSYRLNYGYTF,TGTGCCAGCAGTTATAGACTAAACTATGGCTACACCTTC,.,TRBJ1-2,TRBV7-6,.
CASSTSRGSNQPQHF,TGTGCCAGCAGTACCTCCCGGGGTAGCAATCAGCCCCAGCATTTT,few,TRBJ1-5,TRBV6-1,.
CASSGTVSNTGELFF,TGTGCCAGCAGCGGGACAGTTTCGAACACCGGGGAGCTGTTTTTT,.,TRBJ2-2,TRBV5-5,TRBD1
CASILRQSAEAFF,TGTGCCAGCATCCTTAGACAGAGCGCTGAAGCTTTCTTT,.,TRBJ1-1,TRBV5-8,.
CASSFGTGVGEKLFF,TGTGCCAGCAGTTTTGGGACAGGGGTTGGGGAAAAACTGTTTTTT,many,TRBJ1-4,TRBV27,TRBD1
CASRDRGMSGANVLTF,TGTGCCAGTCGGGACAGGGGAATGTCTGGGGCCAACGTCCTGACTTTC,.,TRBJ2-6,TRBV19,TRBD1
CASSRYNRGGETQYF,TGTGCCAGCAGCCGATATAACAGGGGCGGAGAGACCCAGTACTTC,.,TRBJ2-5,TRBV13,TRBD1
CASSPGRNSPLHF,TGTGCCAGCAGCCCAGGGAGGAATTCACCCCTCCACTTT,.,TRBJ1-6,TRBV7-8,.
CASSGITGANSPLHF,TGTGCCAGCAGCGGTATTACAGGGGCTAATTCACCCCTCCACTTT,.,TRBJ1-6,TRBV13,TRBD1
CASSFEAGGQDTQYF,TGTGCCAGCAGCTTCGAAGCGGGGGGGCAAGATACGCAGTATTTT,.,TRBJ2-3,TRBV11-3,TRBD2
CASSQFGGSSSYNEQFF,TGTGCCAGCAGCCAGTTCGGGGGGTCTAGCTCCTACAATGAGCAGTTCTTC,.,TRBJ2-1,TRBV14,TRBD2
CASSLQGRETQYF,TGTGCCAGCAGCTTACAGGGTCGGGAGACCCAGTACTTC,.,TRBJ2-5,TRBV7-2,.
CASSYQGLNSPLHF,TGTGCCAGCAGTTACCAGGGACTTAATTCACCCCTCCACTTT,.,TRBJ1-6,TRBV6-6,.
CASSTPRQGVAQPQHF,TGTGCCAGCAGTACCCCAAGACAGGGCGTTGCTCAGCCCCAGCATTTT,.,TRBJ1-5,TRBV28,TRBD1
CASSLQGQGSSYEQYF,TGTGCCAGCAGCCTTCAAGGGCAGGGGAGCTCCTACGAGCAGTACTTC,.,TRBJ2-7,TRBV27,.
CASSVWTGGRDTQYF,TGTGCCAGCTCCGTCTGGACAGGGGGGAGGGATACGCAGTATTTT,.,TRBJ2-3,TRBV21-1,.
CASSPRTGGRELFF,TGTGCCAGCAGCCCCAGGACAGGAGGAAGGGAGCTGTTTTTT,.,TRBJ2-2,TRBV11-3,TRBD1
CASSSDRGRVYGYTF,TGTGCCAGTAGTTCGGACAGGGGGCGGGTCTATGGCTACACCTTC,.,TRBJ1-2,TRBV19,TRBD1
CASSEGANYGYTF,TGTGCCAGCAGCGAGGGGGCAAACTATGGCTACACCTTC,.,TRBJ1-2,TRBV11-3,TRBD1
CASSLGAGANEKLFF,TGTGCCAGCAGCTTGGGCGCGGGAGCTAATGAAAAACTGTTTTTT,.,TRBJ1-4,TRBV5-6,.
CASSLASVLHAGNQPQHF,TGTGCCAGCAGCTTGGCCTCGGTGTTACATGCGGGCAATCAGCCCCAGCATTTT,.,TRBJ1-5,TRBV5-8,.
CATSRDPGGRTGELFF,TGTGCCACCAGCAGAGATCCAGGGGGACGGACCGGGGAGCTGTTTTTT,.,TRBJ2-2,TRBV15,TRBD1
CASRRTGVRNEQFF,TGTGCCAGTAGACGGACAGGGGTGAGGAATGAGCAGTTCTTC,.,TRBJ2-1,TRBV19,TRBD1
CASSLGSGGSSYEQYF,TGCGCCAGCAGCTTGGGTAGCGGGGGGAGCTCCTACGAGCAGTACTTC,.,TRBJ2-7,TRBV5-1,TRBD2
CASRLAGGPNTDTQYF,TGTGCCAGCAGGCTAGCGGGGGGGCCGAACACAGATACGCAGTATTTT,.,TRBJ2-3,TRBV7-2,TRBD2
CASSGVSITGELFF,TGTGCCAGCAGCGGGGTTAGCATCACCGGGGAGCTGTTTTTT,.,TRBJ2-2,TRBV9,.
CASSLAQVVQAGELFF,TGTGCCAGCAGCTTAGCGCAGGTCGTTCAGGCCGGGGAGCTGTTTTTT,.,TRBJ2-2,TRBV7-8,.
CASSRDSHNQPQHF,TGTGCCAGCTCGCGGGACAGCCACAATCAGCCCCAGCATTTT,.,TRBJ1-5,TRBV18,TRBD1
CASSPPGGVSTEAFF,TGTGCCAGCTCACCACCGGGGGGGGTTAGTACTGAAGCTTTCTTT,.,TRBJ1-1,TRBV18,.